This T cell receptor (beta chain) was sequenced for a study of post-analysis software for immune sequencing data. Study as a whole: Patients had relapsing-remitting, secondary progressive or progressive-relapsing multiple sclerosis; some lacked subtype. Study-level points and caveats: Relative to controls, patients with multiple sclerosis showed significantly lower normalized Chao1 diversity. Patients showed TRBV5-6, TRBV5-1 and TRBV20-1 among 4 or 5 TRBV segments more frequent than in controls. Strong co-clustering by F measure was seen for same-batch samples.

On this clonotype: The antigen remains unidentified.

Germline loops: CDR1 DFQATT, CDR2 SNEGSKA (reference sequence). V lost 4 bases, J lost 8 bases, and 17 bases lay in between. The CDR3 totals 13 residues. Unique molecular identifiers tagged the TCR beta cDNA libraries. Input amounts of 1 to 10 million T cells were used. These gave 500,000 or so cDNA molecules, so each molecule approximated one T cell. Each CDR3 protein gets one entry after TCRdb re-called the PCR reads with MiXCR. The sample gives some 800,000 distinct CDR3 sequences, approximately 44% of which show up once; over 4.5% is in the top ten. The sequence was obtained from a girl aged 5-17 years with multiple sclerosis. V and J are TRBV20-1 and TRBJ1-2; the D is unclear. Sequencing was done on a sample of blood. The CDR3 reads CSAKPGTGVGYTF. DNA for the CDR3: TGCAGTGCTAAACCCGGTACGGGTGTCGGCTACACCTTC.